Following are 23 T cell receptor beta chains from one sample sequenced in a study of T cell responses to AZD1222 COVID-19 vaccine. TCRdb's table, derived via immunoSEQ multiplex PCR, lists solely in-frame clones and lacks some. The profile covers approximately 170,000 clones, with just over 90% appearing a single time and around 3.8% taken by the ten largest. This material consisted of peripheral blood, taken on day 0 of AZD1222 vaccination. The source of these receptors is an adult in good health.

The chain employs TRBV2 and TRBJ1-5; 7 bases map to TRBD1. V gave up 2 bases and J gave up 4 bases; unmatched junction bases: 5. The CDR3 has 15 residues. The V gene's germline CDR1 is SNHLY and CDR2 FYNNEI. Written as DNA, the CDR3 is TGTGCCAGCAGTGAAATACAGGGGTGGAATCAGCCCCAGCATTTT. Translated: CASSEIQGWNQPQHF.

The V call is TRBV5-6, the J call TRBJ1-2; possibly TRBD1 for D (5 bases). Germline V gene sequence: CDR1 SGHDT, CDR2 YYEEEE. This CDR3 has 16 amino acids. Trimming took off 3 bases at V and 5 bases at J, with 20 bases between the two ends. The CDR3 region is CASSWMARGDGYGYTF. The CDR3 DNA is TGTGCCAGCAGCTGGATGGCCCGGGGCGACGGTTATGGCTACACCTTC. Using reference TRBV5-6 and TRBJ1-2 for the parts outside the CDR3, the full variable domain is DAGVTQSPTHLIKTRGQQVTLRCSPKSGHDTVSWYQQALGQGPQFIFQYYEEEERQRGNFPDRFSGHQFPNYSSELNVNALLLGDSALYLCASSWMARGDGYGYTFGSGTRLTVV.

The chain links TRBV19 to TRBJ1-6; D perhaps matches TRBD1 (5 bases). CDR3 length: 16 residues. V was cut by 5 bases and J by 0 bases, with 11 bases left in between. Looked up from germline, CDR1 is LNHDA and CDR2 is SQIVND (reference sequence). The CDR3 nucleotides are TGTGCCAGTAGTCCCCGGGGGAGCTCCTATAATTCACCCCTCCACTTT. Translating gives CASSPRGSSYNSPLHF.

This chain joins TRBV6-5 and TRBJ1-2; no reliable D call. The CDR3 spans 12 residues. Germline V gives CDR1 MNHEY, CDR2 SVGAGI. V lost 5 bases and J lost 1, with 5 bases in between. This CDR3 is CASSKNNYGYTF. The DNA of the CDR3 is TGTGCCAGCAGTAAGAATAACTATGGCTACACCTTC.

The CDR3 region is CASRATGTRAFF. CDR3 coding DNA: TGTGCCAGCAGGGCTACGGGGACTAGAGCTTTCTTT. This chain connects TRBV6-5 to TRBJ1-1; weak D call: TRBD1 (5 bases). Trimming stripped 6 bases from V and 10 bases from J, with 15 bases between. The CDR3 totals 12 residues. CDR1 is MNHEY and CDR2 is SVGAGI in the germline V gene.

The J gene is TRBJ1-2, the V gene TRBV6-9; a weak D match, TRBD1 (5 bases). In germline, CDR1 is MNHGY, CDR2 SVAAGI. The CDR3 is 12 amino acids. Trimming shortened V by 9 bases and J by 6 bases, and 14 bases separated the two germline ends. CDR3: CARDGPDNGYTF. In DNA form, the CDR3 reads TGTGCCAGGGACGGGCCGGACAATGGCTACACCTTC.

This CDR3 reads CASTGFLKTQYF. In DNA, the CDR3 is TGTGCCAGCACCGGTTTCCTGAAGACCCAGTACTTC. This chain connects TRBV2 to TRBJ2-5; D remains ambiguous. The CDR3 sequence is 12 residues long. CDR1 SNHLY and CDR2 FYNNEI come from the germline V gene. Between the trimmed V and J ends, which lost 7 bases and 6 bases, there was a span of 12 bases. Together with reference TRBV2 and TRBJ2-5, the CDR3 gives the full variable domain: EPEVTQTPSHQVTQMGQEVILRCVPISNHLYFYWYRQILGQKVEFLVSFYNNEISEKSEIFDDQFSVERPDGSNFTLKIRSTKLEDSAMYFCASTGFLKTQYFGPGTRLLVL.

This chain connects TRBV18 to TRBJ1-2; TRBD1 agrees at 10 bases. This CDR3 is built from 14 residues. Unmatched junction bases numbered 7, after V lost 4 bases and J lost 8 bases. Germline CDR1 reads KGHSH; CDR2 reads LQKENI. Here the CDR3 DNA reads TGTGCCAGCTCACGGGACAGGGGTGAAGAAGGCTACACCTTC. Residues: CASSRDRGEEGYTF.

This chain links TRBV2 with TRBJ1-2; 7 bases map to TRBD1. Per the germline V gene, CDR1 is SNHLY and CDR2 is FYNNEI. Unmatched junction bases numbered 8, after V lost 8 bases and J lost 8 bases. This CDR3 has 12 amino acids. CDR3 amino acids: CASQGTASGYTF. Here the CDR3 DNA reads TGTGCCAGCCAAGGGACAGCAAGCGGCTACACCTTC.

The genes are TRBV29-1 and TRBJ2-2; D gene ambiguous. The CDR3 sequence is 12 residues long. V lost 4 bases, J lost 9 bases, and 12 bases lay in between. Germline loops: CDR1 SQVTM, CDR2 ANQGSEA. Here the CDR3 DNA reads TGCAGCGTTGTAATAACGTCAAGGGAGCTGTTTTTT. This sequence encodes CSVVITSRELFF.

This chain links TRBV25-1 with TRBJ2-5; either TRBD1 or TRBD2 may supply D (5 bases each). Germline CDR1 MGHDK, CDR2 SYGVNS. CDR3 length: 13 residues. V lost 3 bases and J 5 bases, leaving 10 bases between the germline ends. CDR3 nucleotide sequence: TGTGCCAGCAGTGAGTGGGGGATGGAGACCCAGTACTTC. This codes for CASSEWGMETQYF. Supplemented by reference TRBV25-1 and TRBJ2-5, the full variable domain reads EADIYQTPRYLVIGTGKKITLECSQTMGHDKMYWYQQDPGMELHLIHYSYGVNSTEKGDLSSESTVSRIRTEHFPLTLESARPSHTSQYLCASSEWGMETQYFGPGTRLLVL.

Details on this clone: Other DNA sequences in this sample translate to the same CDR3. This chain joins TRBV24-1 and TRBJ1-2, with D unclear. The CDR3 length is 13 residues. V was trimmed by 4 bases and J by 0 bases, leaving 5 bases between them. Germline CDR1 reads KGHDR; CDR2 reads SFDVKD. For the CDR3, the DNA is TGTGCCACCAGTGAAGCGGCTAACTATGGCTACACCTTC. This codes for CATSEAANYGYTF.

The rearrangement links TRBV6-1 to TRBJ1-5; TRBD1 might be the D (5 bases). Germline V gene sequence: CDR1 MNHNS, CDR2 SASEGT. This CDR3 has 15 residues. Trimming removed 2 bases at V and 5 bases at J, with 13 bases between. The CDR3 region is CASSERQGGYQPQHF. In DNA, the CDR3 is TGTGCCAGCAGTGAAAGGCAGGGAGGGTATCAGCCCCAGCATTTT.

The gene calls are TRBV27 and TRBJ1-5, with a tentative D call TRBD1 (5 bases). CDR3 size: 15 residues. V lost 1 base to trimming and J lost 3 bases, with 10 bases between them. Germline assignment: CDR1 MNHEY and CDR2 SMNVEV (reference sequence). The CDR3 DNA is TGTGCCAGCAGTTTATTCGGGGGACTCAATCAGCCCCAGCATTTT. Amino acid sequence: CASSLFGGLNQPQHF.

This clone was counted between two and nine times. This chain uses TRBV19 with TRBJ2-7, with D possibly called TRBD1 or TRBD2 (6 bases each). This CDR3 has 19 amino acids. V lost 5 bases, J lost 1 base, and 27 bases lay in between. Germline lookup yields CDR1 LNHDA and CDR2 SQIVND (reference sequence). The CDR3 bases are TGTGCCAGTAGTCAATATTCGTTGGGGGGCGAGGGGAAGTCCTACGAGCAGTACTTC. This sequence encodes CASSQYSLGGEGKSYEQYF.

The chain carries TRBV29-1 and TRBJ1-1; tentative D call: TRBD1 (5 bases). There are 15 residues in the CDR3. The V gene lost 4 bases and the J gene lost 1 base, with 16 bases spanning the gap. CDR1 is SQVTM, CDR2 ANQGSEA, per germline. The DNA for the CDR3 is TGCAGCGTTGGTGGGACCTCAAGGGGGAACACTGAAGCTTTCTTT. Encoded protein: CSVGGTSRGNTEAFF.

The genes are TRBV29-1 and TRBJ2-1; D perhaps matches TRBD2 (5 bases). The CDR3 length is 15 residues. CDR1 SQVTM and CDR2 ANQGSEA come from the germline V gene. V was trimmed by 2 bases and J by 3 bases, leaving 14 bases between them. The CDR3 bases are TGCAGCGTTGAACGAACCGAGGGATACTACAATGAGCAGTTCTTC. It translates to CSVERTEGYYNEQFF.

This rearrangement joins TRBV5-1 to TRBJ2-2, with 7 bases identical to TRBD2. The V segment lost 0 bases and the J segment 4 bases; nucleotides outside the gene matches: 3. Germline V lookup: CDR1 SGHRS, CDR2 YFSETQ. The CDR3 sequence is 15 residues long. The CDR3 protein is CASSLDGGSTGELFF. CDR3 nucleotide sequence: TGCGCCAGCAGCTTGGACGGGGGGTCCACCGGGGAGCTGTTTTTT.

The rearrangement joins TRBV7-9 to TRBJ1-1, with D possibly TRBD1 on 5 matching bases. The CDR3 runs to 12 residues. The germline CDR1 and CDR2 sequences are SEHNR and FQNEAQ (reference sequence). V was shortened by 2 bases and J by 10 bases, with 11 bases between the two germline ends. CDR3 protein: CASSLMGRGAFF. The CDR3 bases are TGTGCCAGCAGCTTAATGGGGCGGGGAGCTTTCTTT. Full variable domain (missing parts from reference TRBV7-9 and TRBJ1-1): DTGVSQNPRHKITKRGQNVTFRCDPISEHNRLYWYRQTLGQGPEFLTYFQNEAQLEKSRLLSDRFSAERPKGSFSTLEIQRTEQGDSAMYLCASSLMGRGAFFGQGTRLTVV.

The gene calls are TRBV3-1 (or the pseudogene TRBV3-2) and TRBJ1-1; D is possibly TRBD1 (6 bases). Trimming took off 8 bases at V and 5 bases at J, with 12 bases between the two ends. The germline gives CDR1 LGHDT, CDR2 YNNKEL (reference sequence). The CDR3 loop spans 12 amino acids. The CDR3 nucleotides are TGTGCCAGCGGGCAGGGGTATACTGAAGCTTTCTTT. It encodes CASGQGYTEAFF.

The chain combines TRBV10-3 with TRBJ1-2; no clear D gene. Trimming shortened V by 9 bases and J by 1 base, and 9 bases separated the two germline ends. The germline V gene encodes CDR1 ENHRY and CDR2 SYGVKD. This CDR3 is 12 amino acids long. CDR3 sequence reads: CAMREDNYGYTF. The DNA of the CDR3 is TGTGCCATGAGGGAAGATAACTATGGCTACACCTTC.

This clone was found once. V usage is TRBV28 and J usage is TRBJ1-1, with D unclear. V lost 2 bases and J 4 bases, leaving 8 bases between the germline ends. CDR1 is MDHEN and CDR2 is SYDVKM in the germline V gene. This CDR3 is 13 amino acids long. The CDR3 protein is CASSLRVFTEAFF. CDR3 coding DNA: TGTGCCAGCAGTTTAAGGGTTTTCACTGAAGCTTTCTTT.

The chain carries TRBV19 and TRBJ1-1; 7 bases are a match to TRBD1. With 4 bases clipped from V and 4 bases from J, the junction kept 15 bases outside the gene matches. The length of the CDR3 is 17 residues. Germline CDR1 is LNHDA and CDR2 is SQIVND (reference sequence). CDR3 residues: CASSTLIKGARATEAFF. CDR3 nucleotide sequence: TGTGCCAGTAGTACCTTAATAAAGGGGGCTAGAGCCACTGAAGCTTTCTTT.